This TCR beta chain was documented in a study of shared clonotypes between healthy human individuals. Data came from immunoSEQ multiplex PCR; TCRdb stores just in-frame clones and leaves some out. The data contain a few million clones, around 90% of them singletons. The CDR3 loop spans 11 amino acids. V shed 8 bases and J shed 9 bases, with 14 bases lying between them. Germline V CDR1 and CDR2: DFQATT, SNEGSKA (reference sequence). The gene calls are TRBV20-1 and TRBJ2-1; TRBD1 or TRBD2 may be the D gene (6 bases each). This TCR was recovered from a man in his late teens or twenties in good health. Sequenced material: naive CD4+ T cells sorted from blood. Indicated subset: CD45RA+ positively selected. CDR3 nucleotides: TGCAGTTCCGGAGGGGGGAGTGAGCAGTTCTTC. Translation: CSSGGGSEQFF.